Below, 18 T cell receptor beta chains from the same sample are listed, as sequenced in a study of blood T cell repertoires in COVID-19. Assay: immunoSEQ multiplex PCR; the TCRdb copy retains only in-frame clones and omits some. Of some 56,000 clones listed, roughly 89% are singletons. Sequences were obtained from peripheral blood. The receptor source for this set is a woman aged 55-70 years with COVID-19, enrolled during active disease.

This clone was detected a few times. The chain links TRBV11-2 to TRBJ1-4; TRBD1 matches 11 bases. CDR1 is SGHAT, CDR2 FQNNGV, per germline. The length of the CDR3 is 16 residues. The V and J ends lost 4 bases and 8 bases, in that order; junction bases with no gene match: 9. CDR3 in DNA: TGTGCCAGCAGCTCCGGTGGGGGACAGGGGGGAGAAAAACTGTTTTTT. Residues: CASSSGGGQGGEKLFF. The full variable domain, its missing parts supplied by reference TRBV11-2 and TRBJ1-4, is EAGVAQSPRYKIIEKRQSVAFWCNPISGHATLYWYQQILGQGPKLLIQFQNNGVVDDSQLPKDRFSAERLKGVDSTLKIQPAKLEDSAVYLCASSSGGGQGGEKLFFGSGTQLSVL.

V usage is TRBV5-1 and J usage is TRBJ2-1; D remains ambiguous. The germline V gene encodes CDR1 SGHRS and CDR2 YFSETQ. The CDR3 runs to 15 residues. Trimming removed 4 bases at V and 0 bases at J, with 11 bases between. CDR3 loop: CASSEIGVSYNEQFF. The CDR3 DNA follows: TGCGCCAGCAGCGAGATAGGAGTCTCCTACAATGAGCAGTTCTTC.

The chain combines TRBV4-1 with TRBJ1-1; D is unresolved. The CDR3 loop spans 14 amino acids. Germline lookup yields CDR1 MGHRA and CDR2 YSYEKL. The V end lost 6 bases, the J end lost 1 base, and 12 bases lay between the germline ends. The CDR3 bases are TGCGCCAGCAGTCCAGCTCCAGGGAACACTGAAGCTTTCTTT. It codes for CASSPAPGNTEAFF.

CDR3 DNA sequence: TGTGCTAGTGGTTTGTACCCGGAGGCGGCGGCTAATGAAAAACTGTTTTTT. Encoded protein: CASGLYPEAAANEKLFF. This chain connects TRBV12-5 to TRBJ1-4; D call uncertain. The germline CDR1 and CDR2 sequences are LGHNT and FRNRAP. Trimming left V 2 bases short and J 3 bases short, with 16 bases between. CDR3 size: 17 residues.

The chain couples TRBV30 to TRBJ1-2; D possibly corresponds to TRBD1 (6 bases). Trimming took 1 base from V and 4 from J, leaving 16 bases between them. The CDR3 is 15 residues long. The V gene's germline CDR1 is GTSNPN and CDR2 SVGIG (reference sequence). CDR3 nucleotide sequence: TGTGCCTGGAGTGACGGGACATCCAGATTCTATGGCTACACCTTC. This sequence encodes CAWSDGTSRFYGYTF.

The chain links TRBV10-3 to TRBJ1-6, with TRBD1 matching 7 bases. Trimming at V came to 11 bases and at J to 10 bases, leaving 17 bases not matched to a gene. This CDR3 has 15 residues. Germline V lookup: CDR1 ENHRY, CDR2 SYGVKD. The CDR3 DNA reads TGTGCCTCTCGGGACAGCGATCCCAGGTACTCACCCCTCCACTTT. It specifies CASRDSDPRYSPLHF.

The chain links TRBV6-4 to TRBJ1-5, with a weak D call TRBD1 (5 bases). V was trimmed by 2 bases and J by 2 bases, leaving 13 bases between them. Germline values: CDR1 MRHNA, CDR2 SNTAGT. The CDR3 is 16 residues long. CDR3: CASSDPRARGNQPQHF. The CDR3 region has the DNA TGTGCCAGCAGTGACCCCAGGGCTAGGGGCAATCAGCCCCAGCATTTT.

The J gene is TRBJ1-1, the V gene TRBV7-8, with TRBD1 matching 9 bases. Per the germline V gene, CDR1 is SGHVS and CDR2 is FQNEAQ. The CDR3 extends over 17 amino acids. Trimming took 5 bases from V and 4 from J; bases not matched to a gene: 14. CDR3 region: CASSQPPGQGAPTEAFF. The CDR3 DNA is TGTGCCAGCAGCCAACCTCCGGGACAGGGCGCACCCACTGAAGCTTTCTTT.

The CDR3 here is CASSSDGGGYNEQFF. For the CDR3, the DNA is TGTGCCAGCAGTTCCGACGGGGGGGGTTACAATGAGCAGTTCTTC. The gene calls are TRBV28 and TRBJ2-1; 8 bases agree with TRBD2. The CDR3 spans 15 residues. Looked up from germline, CDR1 is MDHEN and CDR2 is SYDVKM. With V trimmed by 4 bases and J by 4 bases, 6 bases remained unmatched.

The rearrangement links TRBV19 to TRBJ1-5, with D tentatively TRBD1 (6 bases). The CDR3 runs 15 residues. V was shortened by 5 bases and J by 0 bases, with 11 bases between the two germline ends. Germline CDR1 and CDR2: LNHDA and SQIVND (reference sequence). This chain's CDR3 is CASSPIQGSNQPQHF. In DNA form, the CDR3 reads TGTGCCAGTAGTCCGATACAGGGTAGCAATCAGCCCCAGCATTTT.

This rearrangement joins TRBV11-3 to TRBJ2-1; 10 bases map to TRBD2. CDR3 length: 16 amino acids. V gave up 4 bases and J gave up 5 bases; unmatched junction bases: 8. Germline CDR1 is SGHNT and CDR2 is YENEEA. Here the CDR3 DNA reads TGTGCCAGCAGCTCAAGAGGACTAGCGGAGCACAATGAGCAGTTCTTC. The encoded protein is CASSSRGLAEHNEQFF. Full variable domain (remainder filled in from reference TRBV11-3 and TRBJ2-1): EAGVVQSPRYKIIEKKQPVAFWCNPISGHNTLYWYLQNLGQGPELLIRYENEEAVDDSQLPKDRFSAERLKGVDSTLKIQPAELGDSAVYLCASSSRGLAEHNEQFFGPGTRLTVL.

The DNA of the CDR3 is TGTGCCAGCAGCCCAGGAGGCAGATTCAACTATGGCTACACCTTC. It translates to CASSPGGRFNYGYTF. The rearrangement uses TRBV5-6 and TRBJ1-2, with D uncertain. V shed 4 bases and J shed 2 bases, with 15 bases lying between them. Germline V gives CDR1 SGHDT, CDR2 YYEEEE. The CDR3 extends over 15 amino acids.

This chain links TRBV27 with TRBJ1-2; TRBD1 agrees at 8 bases. CDR1 MNHEY and CDR2 SMNVEV come from the germline V gene (reference sequence). J was trimmed by 4 bases and V by 5 bases; bases with no gene match: 3. The CDR3 is 13 residues long. DNA of the CDR3: TGTGCCAGCAGTATGGACAGGGCCTATGGCTACACCTTC. Translated: CASSMDRAYGYTF.

The V gene is TRBV5-4, the J gene TRBJ2-5; a possible D gene is TRBD1 (5 bases). Germline-derived CDR1 and CDR2 are SGHNT and YYREEE (reference sequence). The CDR3 covers 13 residues. V shed 4 bases and J shed 6 bases, with 13 bases lying between them. This CDR3 is CASSQWGRKTQYF. CDR3 nucleotides: TGTGCCAGCAGCCAGTGGGGCCGGAAGACCCAGTACTTC.

The chain couples TRBV24-1 to TRBJ1-2; the D gene is possibly TRBD1 (5 bases). Looked up from germline, CDR1 is KGHDR and CDR2 is SFDVKD. The CDR3 spans 15 residues. Trimming took 3 bases from V and 5 from J, leaving 15 bases between them. The CDR3 nucleotides read TGTGCCACCAGTGATCCCCGGGACGGGGGATATGGCTACACCTTC. Protein: CATSDPRDGGYGYTF.

The chain uses TRBV4-2 and TRBJ2-5; 13 bases line up with TRBD2. The germline CDR1 and CDR2 sequences are LGHNA and YNFKEQ. J was trimmed by 5 bases and V by 4 bases; bases with no gene match: 7. The CDR3 length is 16 residues. CDR3 sequence reads: CASSPSGTSGTETQYF. The CDR3 DNA follows: TGTGCCAGCAGCCCCTCCGGGACTAGCGGGACTGAGACCCAGTACTTC.

The gene calls are TRBV11-2 and TRBJ2-3, with D maybe TRBD2 (6 bases). There are 13 residues in the CDR3. Per the germline V gene, CDR1 is SGHAT and CDR2 is FQNNGV. The ends were cut back, 5 bases at V and 9 bases at J, with 15 bases in the middle. CDR3 nucleotide sequence: TGTGCCAGCAGCCCCGCGGGAAAGGGGACGCAGTATTTT. Its protein product is CASSPAGKGTQYF. The variable domain in full, completed from reference TRBV11-2 and TRBJ2-3, reads EAGVAQSPRYKIIEKRQSVAFWCNPISGHATLYWYQQILGQGPKLLIQFQNNGVVDDSQLPKDRFSAERLKGVDSTLKIQPAKLEDSAVYLCASSPAGKGTQYFGPGTRLTVL.

This chain links TRBV7-9 with TRBJ2-3; the match to TRBD2 covers 10 bases. The CDR3 has 16 residues. The V and J ends lost 5 bases and 3 bases, in that order; junction bases with no gene match: 8. Germline CDR1 and CDR2: SEHNR and FQNEAQ (reference sequence). The chain's CDR3 is CASSTASGSTTDTQYF. For the CDR3, the DNA is TGTGCCAGCAGCACAGCTAGCGGGAGTACTACAGATACGCAGTATTTT. Variable domain in full (rest from reference TRBV7-9 and TRBJ2-3): DTGVSQNPRHKITKRGQNVTFRCDPISEHNRLYWYRQTLGQGPEFLTYFQNEAQLEKSRLLSDRFSAERPKGSFSTLEIQRTEQGDSAMYLCASSTASGSTTDTQYFGPGTRLTVL.